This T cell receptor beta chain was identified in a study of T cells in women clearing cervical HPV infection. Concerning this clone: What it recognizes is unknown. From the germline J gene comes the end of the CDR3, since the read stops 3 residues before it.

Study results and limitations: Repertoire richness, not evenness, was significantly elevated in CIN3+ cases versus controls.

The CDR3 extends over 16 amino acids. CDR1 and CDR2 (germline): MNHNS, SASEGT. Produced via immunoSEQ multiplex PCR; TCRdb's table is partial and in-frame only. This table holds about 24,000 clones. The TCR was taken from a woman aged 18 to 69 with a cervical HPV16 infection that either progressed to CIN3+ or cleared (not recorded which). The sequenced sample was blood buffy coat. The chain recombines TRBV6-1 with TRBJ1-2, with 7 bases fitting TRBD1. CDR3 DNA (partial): TGTGCCAGCAGTGAAGAGAAAGGGGGCTGGGTTTACGGC. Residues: CASSEEKGGWVYG. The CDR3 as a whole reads CASSEEKGGWVYGYTF.